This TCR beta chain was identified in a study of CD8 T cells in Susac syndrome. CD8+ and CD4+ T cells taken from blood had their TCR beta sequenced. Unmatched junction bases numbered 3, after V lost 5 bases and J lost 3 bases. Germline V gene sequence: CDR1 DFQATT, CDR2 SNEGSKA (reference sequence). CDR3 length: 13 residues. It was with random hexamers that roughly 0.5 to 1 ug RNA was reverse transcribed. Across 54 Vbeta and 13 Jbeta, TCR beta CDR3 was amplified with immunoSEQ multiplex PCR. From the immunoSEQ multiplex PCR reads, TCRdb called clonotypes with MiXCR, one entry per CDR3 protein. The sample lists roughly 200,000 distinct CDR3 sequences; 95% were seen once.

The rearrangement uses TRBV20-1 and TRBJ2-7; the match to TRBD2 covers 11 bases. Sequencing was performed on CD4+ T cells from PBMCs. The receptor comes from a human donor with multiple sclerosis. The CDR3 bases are TGCAGTGCTCAACTAGCGGGGGTCTACGAGCAGTACTTC. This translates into CSAQLAGVYEQYF.